These T cell receptor beta chains were read from a single sample in a study of lymphopenia after photon versus proton radiotherapy. Using immunoSEQ multiplex PCR, the repertoire was profiled, and TCRdb retains in-frame clones only, with some absent. The sample yields approximately 8,100 clones, 70% to 90% seen once. Specimen: peripheral blood, collected from a patient treated with photon-based radiotherapy. The receptor source for this set is an elderly man with cholangiocarcinoma. Each CDR3 is given without its conserved first and last residue. The D gene is left open where the match is weak.

v_call	cdr3_length	j_call	d_call	cdr3_aa
TRBV19	12	TRBJ2-2	-	ASSISGNTGELF
TRBV19	10	TRBJ2-4	-	ASSWIGNIQY
TRBV27	9	TRBJ2-3	-	ASTDTDTQY
TRBV14	11	TRBJ1-1	-	ASSQIRNTEAF
TRBV6-5	13	TRBJ2-7	-	ASSYSPSGSNEQY
TRBV11-2	13	TRBJ1-1	-	ASSSEGGRNTEAF
TRBV27	11	TRBJ1-1	TRBD1	ASRRDRGTEAF
TRBV18	13	TRBJ2-5	-	ASSPSPTGQETQY
TRBV6-1	12	TRBJ2-7	-	ASSDDSRAREQY
TRBV6-6	12	TRBJ1-2	TRBD1	ASSTGTGTYGYT
TRBV5-1	13	TRBJ1-1	-	ASSLGAGWDTEAF
TRBV7-9	11	TRBJ1-6	-	ASSQPGSSPLH
TRBV7-6	11	TRBJ2-7	TRBD2	ASSRGRVDEQY